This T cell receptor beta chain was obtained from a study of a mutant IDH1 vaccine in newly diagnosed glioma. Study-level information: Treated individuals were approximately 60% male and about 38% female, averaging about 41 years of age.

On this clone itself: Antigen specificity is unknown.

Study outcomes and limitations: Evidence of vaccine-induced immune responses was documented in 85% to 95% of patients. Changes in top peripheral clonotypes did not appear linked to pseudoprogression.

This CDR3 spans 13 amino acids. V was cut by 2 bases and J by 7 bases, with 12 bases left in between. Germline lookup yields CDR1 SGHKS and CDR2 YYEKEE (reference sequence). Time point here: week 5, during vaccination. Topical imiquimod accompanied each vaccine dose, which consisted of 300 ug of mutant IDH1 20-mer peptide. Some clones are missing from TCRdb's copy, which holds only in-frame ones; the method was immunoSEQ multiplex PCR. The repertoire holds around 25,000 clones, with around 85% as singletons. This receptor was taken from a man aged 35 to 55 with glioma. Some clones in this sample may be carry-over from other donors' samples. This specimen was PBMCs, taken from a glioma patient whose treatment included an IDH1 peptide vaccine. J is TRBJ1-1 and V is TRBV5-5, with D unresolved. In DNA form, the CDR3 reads TGTGCCAGCAGCTTCGACATAGTAGTTGAAGCTTTCTTT. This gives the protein CASSFDIVVEAFF.